One and the same sample provided the 14 T cell receptor beta chains below, sequenced in a study of T-cell memory formation after mild COVID-19 (dated by TCRdb to 2020 to 2022). Library preparation was by 5' RACE. The data were produced on an Illumina NovaSeq 6000. The public reads were reprocessed in TCRdb via fastp at Q25 and MiXCR, keeping in-frame beta chains. Merged by CDR3 protein, the rows form single entries marked with the most common genes and DNA. The sample table holds roughly 400,000 distinct CDR3 sequences, of which about 17% were seen once. The top ten constitute roughly 21% of the sample. Sequenced: PBMCs or a T cell subset sorted from them (not recorded which). The receptors derive from a man younger than 35 who had mild COVID-19 (a few samples of this study predate the infection). The sample titles of this study are shuffled in the database, so cell type and time point are left out; the donor was told from shared clones.

CDR3 residues: CASSYFYQGATEAFF. The CDR3, as DNA: TGTGCCAGCAGTTACTTTTACCAGGGGGCGACTGAAGCTTTCTTT. The chain is built from TRBV6-5 and TRBJ1-1; 8 nucleotides line up with TRBD1. The CDR3 extends over 15 amino acids. Trimming at V came to 1 base and at J to 5 bases, leaving 6 bases not matched to a gene. Germline V gene sequence: CDR1 MNHEY, CDR2 SVGAGI.

Only a few counts were recorded for this clonotype. The chain carries TRBV20-1 and TRBJ1-1; 8 bases are shared with TRBD1. V gave up 0 bases and J gave up 0 bases; unmatched junction bases: 6. Germline values: CDR1 DFQATT, CDR2 SNEGSKA (reference sequence). The CDR3 totals 16 residues. The CDR3 DNA sequence: TGCAGTGCTAGAGATCCAAGGACAGGGATGAACACTGAAGCTTTCTTT. It translates to CSARDPRTGMNTEAFF.

This clonotype was seen more than once but under ten times. The V and J genes are TRBV10-3 and TRBJ1-2; TRBD1 matches 8 bases. Looked up from germline, CDR1 is ENHRY and CDR2 is SYGVKD. This CDR3 is 15 amino acids long. Unmatched junction bases numbered 7, after V lost 0 bases and J lost 7 bases. The CDR3 coding sequence is TGTGCCATCAGTGAGTCTGCAGGGGGCTCCTTTGGCTACACCTTC. Its protein product is CAISESAGGSFGYTF.

CDR3 loop: CASSLAESYEQYV. The DNA for the CDR3 is TGTGCCAGCAGCTTGGCAGAATCTTACGAGCAGTACGTC. The chain has TRBV7-9 and TRBJ2-7, with D unclear. Germline V gene sequence: CDR1 SEHNR, CDR2 FQNEAQ (reference sequence). The CDR3 loop spans 13 amino acids. V was trimmed by 3 bases and J by 4 bases, leaving 10 bases between them.

Notes on this clonotype: The germline gene is not matched at one end of the junction; a read error may be the cause. This sequence joins TRBV7-2 and TRBJ1-5; 8 bases match TRBD1. The germline V gene encodes CDR1 SGHTA and CDR2 FQGNSA. This CDR3 has 15 residues. The CDR3 protein is CAISSGQGGLQPQHF. The CDR3, as DNA: TGTGCCATCAGCTCCGGACAGGGAGGGCTTCAGCCCCAGCATTTT.

The chain recombines TRBV11-2 with TRBJ1-2, with TRBD1 matching 8 bases. The V segment lost 2 bases and the J segment 7 bases; nucleotides outside the gene matches: 12. Germline V gene data show CDR1 as SGHAT and CDR2 as FQNNGV. This CDR3 contains 16 residues. CDR3 sequence reads: CASSLSYGQGVGGYTF. DNA of the CDR3: TGTGCCAGCAGCTTAAGTTACGGACAGGGAGTGGGTGGCTACACCTTC.

The rearrangement links TRBV16 to TRBJ2-7, with D unclear. The CDR3 sequence is 14 residues long. Germline V gives CDR1 KGHSY, CDR2 FQNENV. The ends were cut back, 4 bases at V and 5 bases at J, with 15 bases in the middle. The CDR3 region is CASSPPGSANEQYV. CDR3 DNA sequence: TGTGCCAGCAGCCCCCCGGGCTCCGCCAACGAGCAGTACGTC.

The V call is TRBV29-1, the J call TRBJ2-7; D unclear. The germline V gene encodes CDR1 SQVTM and CDR2 ANQGSEA. The CDR3 totals 11 residues. The V and J ends lost 3 bases and 5 bases respectively, with 8 bases between them. The CDR3 nucleotides are TGCAGCGTTGATTGGCGAGACGAGCAGTACTTC. Translating it yields CSVDWRDEQYF.

This clonotype was seen a few times. The V gene is TRBV6-1, the J gene TRBJ1-2; TRBD1 matches at 7 bases. The CDR3 has 16 amino acids. Germline V lookup: CDR1 MNHNS, CDR2 SASEGT. Losses at the gene ends were 2 bases for V and 1 base for J; bases not matched to a gene: 7. DNA for the CDR3: TGTGCCAGCAGTGAATCGGACAGGCCGGTTAACTATGGCTACACCTTC. Protein sequence: CASSESDRPVNYGYTF.

The V and J genes are TRBV25-1 and TRBJ2-5; D gene ambiguous. The germline V gene encodes CDR1 MGHDK and CDR2 SYGVNS. CDR3 size: 14 residues. V gave up 11 bases and J gave up 9 bases, with 25 bases separating them. The chain's CDR3 is CAVGSAGNQVAQYF. CDR3 DNA sequence: TGTGCCGTCGGATCGGCAGGAAACCAAGTGGCCCAGTACTTC.

V usage is TRBV27 and J usage is TRBJ2-3; D perhaps matches TRBD1 (6 bases). Trimming cost V 8 bases and J 5 bases, with 17 bases left between them. In germline, CDR1 is MNHEY, CDR2 SMNVEV (reference sequence). This CDR3 contains 14 residues. The CDR3 spells CASSKGQGKDTQYF. CDR3 DNA: TGTGCCAGCTCAAAGGGGCAGGGGAAAGATACGCAGTATTTT.

This clonotype turned up a few times. This chain connects TRBV4-3 to TRBJ1-5; maybe TRBD1 (5 bases). Per the germline V gene, CDR1 is LGHNA and CDR2 is YSLEER. V was shortened by 6 bases and J by 4 bases, with 10 bases between the two germline ends. The CDR3 has 13 residues. The CDR3 DNA sequence: TGCGCCAGCAGTGACAGCGTAAATCAGCCCCAGCATTTT. This sequence encodes CASSDSVNQPQHF.

This clonotype was seen at least ten times. The rearrangement links TRBV5-6 to TRBJ2-5; no definite D call. V lost 1 base, J lost 3 bases, and 7 bases lay in between. The CDR3 is 13 amino acids. Germline-derived CDR1 and CDR2 are SGHDT and YYEEEE. The CDR3 loop is CASSLLLEETQYF. The CDR3 nucleotides are TGTGCCAGCAGCTTGTTACTCGAAGAGACCCAGTACTTC.

This clonotype was picked up one time. This chain links TRBV4-2 with TRBJ1-2, with TRBD1 matching 7 bases. Germline V gene sequence: CDR1 LGHNA, CDR2 YNFKEQ. The CDR3 is 14 amino acids. Unmatched junction bases numbered 5, after V lost 4 bases and J lost 3 bases. CDR3: CASSLDRDDYGYTF. The CDR3 DNA sequence: TGTGCCAGCAGCCTCGACAGGGACGACTATGGCTACACCTTC.